The 5 T cell receptor beta chains given below trace back to one sample, sequenced in a study of neurological immune-mediated disorders. TCRdb reprocessed the 5' RACE reads via MiXCR and lists one record per CDR3 protein. Of 50,000 or so distinct CDR3 sequences in the sample, around 17% were seen once. The sequenced material came from PBMCs. These receptor sequences come from a man in his sixties in good health.

This clonotype was seen only a few times. In nucleotides, the CDR3 is TGTGCCACGGGGACGTGGTTGAACACTGAAGCTTTCTTT. This encodes CATGTWLNTEAFF. V is TRBV10-3 and J is TRBJ1-1, with D tentatively TRBD1 (5 bases). V was pared by 10 bases and J by 0 bases, with 12 bases between. Germline lookup yields CDR1 ENHRY and CDR2 SYGVKD. CDR3 length: 13 amino acids.

This clonotype was recorded at least ten times. The chain carries TRBV10-3 and TRBJ2-3; no reliable D call. V was shortened by 3 bases and J by 7 bases, with 5 bases between the two germline ends. Germline values: CDR1 ENHRY, CDR2 SYGVKD. This CDR3 comprises 11 residues. The CDR3 reads CAISDRNTQYF. The CDR3 DNA reads as TGTGCCATCAGTGACCGTAATACGCAGTATTTT.

This clonotype was observed at least ten times. The chain joins TRBV29-1 to TRBJ2-3; D is undetermined. The CDR3 covers 12 residues. CDR1 is SQVTM and CDR2 is ANQGSEA in the germline V gene. V lost 3 bases and J lost 4, with 8 bases in between. The CDR3 protein is CSVDGGADTQYF. The CDR3 coding sequence is TGCAGCGTTGATGGTGGGGCAGATACGCAGTATTTT.

This clonotype was seen at least ten times. Written as DNA, the CDR3 is TGCAGTGCAGCCCTAGCGGGGGCCGTCTCTGGGGCCAACGTCCTGACTTTC. Residues: CSAALAGAVSGANVLTF. The rearrangement uses TRBV20-1 and TRBJ2-6; 10 bases align to TRBD2. The CDR3 has 17 residues. Per the germline V gene, CDR1 is DFQATT and CDR2 is SNEGSKA (reference sequence). V lost 6 bases, J lost 0 bases, and 8 bases stayed unmatched.

This clonotype was found many times. The CDR3, as DNA: TGCGCCAGCAGCTTCACAGGTCCCAATCAGCCCCAGCATTTT. Amino acids: CASSFTGPNQPQHF. The V gene is TRBV5-1, the J gene TRBJ1-5; D perhaps matches TRBD1 (5 bases). The germline CDR1 and CDR2 sequences are SGHRS and YFSETQ. The CDR3 is 14 residues long. V was trimmed by 2 bases and J by 3 bases, leaving 9 bases between them.